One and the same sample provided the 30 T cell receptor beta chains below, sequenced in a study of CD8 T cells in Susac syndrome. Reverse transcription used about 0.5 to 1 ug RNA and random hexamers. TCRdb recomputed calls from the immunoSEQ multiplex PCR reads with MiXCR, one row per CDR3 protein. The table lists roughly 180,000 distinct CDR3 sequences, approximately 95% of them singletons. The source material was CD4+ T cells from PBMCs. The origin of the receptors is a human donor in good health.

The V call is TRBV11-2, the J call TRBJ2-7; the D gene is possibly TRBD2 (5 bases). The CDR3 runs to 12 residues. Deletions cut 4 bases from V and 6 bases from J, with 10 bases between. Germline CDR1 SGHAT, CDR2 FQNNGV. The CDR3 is CASSSVGVEQYF. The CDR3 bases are TGTGCCAGCAGCTCAGTGGGAGTCGAGCAGTACTTC. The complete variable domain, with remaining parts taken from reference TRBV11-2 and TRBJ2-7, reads EAGVAQSPRYKIIEKRQSVAFWCNPISGHATLYWYQQILGQGPKLLIQFQNNGVVDDSQLPKDRFSAERLKGVDSTLKIQPAKLEDSAVYLCASSSVGVEQYFGPGTRLTVT.

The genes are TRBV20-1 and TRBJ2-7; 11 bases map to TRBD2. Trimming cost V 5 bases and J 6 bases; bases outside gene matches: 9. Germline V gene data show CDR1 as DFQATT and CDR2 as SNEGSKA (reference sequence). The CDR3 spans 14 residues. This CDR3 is CSAGTSGRAGEQYF. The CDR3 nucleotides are TGCAGTGCTGGAACTAGCGGGAGAGCGGGCGAGCAGTACTTC.

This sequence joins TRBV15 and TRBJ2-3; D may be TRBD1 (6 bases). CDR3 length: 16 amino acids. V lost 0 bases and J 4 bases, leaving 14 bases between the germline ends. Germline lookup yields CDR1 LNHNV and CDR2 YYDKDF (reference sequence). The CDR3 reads CATSRDMPGAADTQYF. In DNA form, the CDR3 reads TGTGCCACCAGCAGAGATATGCCAGGGGCAGCAGATACGCAGTATTTT.

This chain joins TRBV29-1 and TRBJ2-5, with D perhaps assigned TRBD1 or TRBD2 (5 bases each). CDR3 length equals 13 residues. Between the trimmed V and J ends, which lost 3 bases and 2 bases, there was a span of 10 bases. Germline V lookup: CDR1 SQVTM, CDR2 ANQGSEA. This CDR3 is CSVDGTDQETQYF. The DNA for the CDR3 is TGCAGCGTTGACGGGACCGATCAAGAGACCCAGTACTTC.

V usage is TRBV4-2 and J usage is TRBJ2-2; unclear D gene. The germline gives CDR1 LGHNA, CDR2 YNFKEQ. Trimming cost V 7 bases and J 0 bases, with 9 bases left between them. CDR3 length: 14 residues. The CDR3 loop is CASTLDANTGELFF. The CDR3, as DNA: TGTGCCAGCACCCTGGACGCGAACACCGGGGAGCTGTTTTTT.

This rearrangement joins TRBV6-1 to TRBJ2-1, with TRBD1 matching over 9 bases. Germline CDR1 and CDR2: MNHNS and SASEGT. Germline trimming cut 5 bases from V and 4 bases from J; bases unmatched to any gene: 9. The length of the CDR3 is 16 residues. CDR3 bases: TGTGCCAGCAGTATCCGGCCGGGACAGGGTTACAATGAGCAGTTCTTC. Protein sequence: CASSIRPGQGYNEQFF.

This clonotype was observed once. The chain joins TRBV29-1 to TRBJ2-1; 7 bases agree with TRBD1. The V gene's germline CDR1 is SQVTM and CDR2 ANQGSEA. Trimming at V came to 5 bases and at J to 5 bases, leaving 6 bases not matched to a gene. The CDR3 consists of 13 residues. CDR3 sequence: CSVTGQRNNEQFF. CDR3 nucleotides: TGCAGCGTTACGGGACAGAGAAACAATGAGCAGTTCTTC.

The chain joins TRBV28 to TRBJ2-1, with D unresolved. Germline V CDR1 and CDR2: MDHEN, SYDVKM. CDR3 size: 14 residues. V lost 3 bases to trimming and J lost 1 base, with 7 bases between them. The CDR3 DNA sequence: TGTGCCAGCAGTTTTATCGATTCCTACAATGAGCAGTTCTTC. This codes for CASSFIDSYNEQFF.

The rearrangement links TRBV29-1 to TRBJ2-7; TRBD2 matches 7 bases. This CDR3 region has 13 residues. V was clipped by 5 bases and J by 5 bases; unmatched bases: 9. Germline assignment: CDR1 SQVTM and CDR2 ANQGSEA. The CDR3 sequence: CSVNLKRGNEQYF. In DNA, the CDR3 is TGCAGCGTTAACCTCAAGCGGGGAAACGAGCAGTACTTC.

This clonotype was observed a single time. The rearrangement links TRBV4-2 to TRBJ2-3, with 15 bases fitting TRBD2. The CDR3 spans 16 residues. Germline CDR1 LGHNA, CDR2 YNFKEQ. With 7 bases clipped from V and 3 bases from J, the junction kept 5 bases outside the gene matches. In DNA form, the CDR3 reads TGTGCCAGCACTCCCGGGACTAGCGGGAGGACAGATACGCAGTATTTT. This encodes CASTPGTSGRTDTQYF.

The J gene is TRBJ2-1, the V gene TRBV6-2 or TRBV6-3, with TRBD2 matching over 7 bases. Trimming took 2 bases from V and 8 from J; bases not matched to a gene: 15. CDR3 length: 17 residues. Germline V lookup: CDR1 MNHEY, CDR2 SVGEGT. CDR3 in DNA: TGTGCCAGCAGTTACCTGTTTTCTATCGCGGGAGCATATGAGCAGTTCTTC. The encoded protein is CASSYLFSIAGAYEQFF.

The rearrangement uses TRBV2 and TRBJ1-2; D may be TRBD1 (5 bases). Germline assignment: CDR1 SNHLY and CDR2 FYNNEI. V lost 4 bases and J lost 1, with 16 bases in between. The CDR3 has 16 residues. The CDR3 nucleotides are TGTGCCAGCAGTGGTGGCAGGGCCAGTTTTAACTATGGCTACACCTTC. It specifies CASSGGRASFNYGYTF.

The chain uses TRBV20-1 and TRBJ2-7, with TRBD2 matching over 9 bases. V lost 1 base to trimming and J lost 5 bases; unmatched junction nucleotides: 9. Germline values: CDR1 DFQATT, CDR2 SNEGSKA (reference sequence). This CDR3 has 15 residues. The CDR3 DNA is TGCAGTGCTAGAGGGGGAGCGGGAGGTGGCCACGAGCAGTACTTC. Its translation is CSARGGAGGGHEQYF.

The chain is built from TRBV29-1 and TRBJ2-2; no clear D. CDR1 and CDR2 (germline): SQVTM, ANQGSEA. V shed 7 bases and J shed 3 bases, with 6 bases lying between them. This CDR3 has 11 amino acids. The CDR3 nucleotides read TGCAGCGGTGGATACACCGGGGAGCTGTTTTTT. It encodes CSGGYTGELFF.

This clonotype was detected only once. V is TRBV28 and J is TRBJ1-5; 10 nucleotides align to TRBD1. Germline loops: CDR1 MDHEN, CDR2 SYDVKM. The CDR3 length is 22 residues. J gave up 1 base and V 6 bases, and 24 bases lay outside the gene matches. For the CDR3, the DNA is TGTGCCAGCAGCAACCGGGACAGGGGCTACTTCGGGGAAGATGGGAGCAATCAGCCCCAGCATTTT. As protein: CASSNRDRGYFGEDGSNQPQHF.

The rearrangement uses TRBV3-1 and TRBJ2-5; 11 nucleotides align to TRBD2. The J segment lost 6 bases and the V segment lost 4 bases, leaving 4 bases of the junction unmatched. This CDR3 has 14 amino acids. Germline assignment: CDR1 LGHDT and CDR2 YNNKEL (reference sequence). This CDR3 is CASSPLAGAKTQYF. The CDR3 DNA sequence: TGTGCCAGCAGCCCACTAGCGGGAGCGAAGACCCAGTACTTC.

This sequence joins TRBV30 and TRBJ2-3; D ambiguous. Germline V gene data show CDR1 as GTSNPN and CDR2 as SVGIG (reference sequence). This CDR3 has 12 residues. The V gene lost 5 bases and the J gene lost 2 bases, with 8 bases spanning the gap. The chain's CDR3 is CAWAYDTDTQYF. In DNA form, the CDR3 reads TGTGCCTGGGCTTATGACACAGATACGCAGTATTTT.

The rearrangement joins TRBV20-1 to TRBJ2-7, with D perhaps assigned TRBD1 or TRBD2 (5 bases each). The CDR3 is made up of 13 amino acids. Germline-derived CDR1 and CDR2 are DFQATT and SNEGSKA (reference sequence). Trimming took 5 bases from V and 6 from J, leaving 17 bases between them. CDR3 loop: CSAQGPGEGEQYF. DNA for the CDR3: TGCAGTGCTCAGGGACCGGGCGAAGGCGAGCAGTACTTC.

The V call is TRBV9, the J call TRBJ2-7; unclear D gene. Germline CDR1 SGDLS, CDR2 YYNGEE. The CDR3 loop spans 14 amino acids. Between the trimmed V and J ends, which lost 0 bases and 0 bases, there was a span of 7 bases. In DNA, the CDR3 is TGTGCCAGCAGCGTAGTCGGCAGCTCCTACGAGCAGTACTTC. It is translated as CASSVVGSSYEQYF.

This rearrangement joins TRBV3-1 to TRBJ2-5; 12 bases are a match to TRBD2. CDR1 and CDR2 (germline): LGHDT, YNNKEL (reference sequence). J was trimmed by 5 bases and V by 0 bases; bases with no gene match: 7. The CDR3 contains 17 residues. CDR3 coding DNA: TGTGCCAGCAGCCAAGATCCCCTAGCGGGAGGGCTGGAGACCCAGTACTTC. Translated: CASSQDPLAGGLETQYF.

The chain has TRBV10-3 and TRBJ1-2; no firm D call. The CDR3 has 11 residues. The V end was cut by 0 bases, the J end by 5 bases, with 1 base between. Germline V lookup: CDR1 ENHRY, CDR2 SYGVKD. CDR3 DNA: TGTGCCATCAGTGAGTCGTATGGCTACACCTTC. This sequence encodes CAISESYGYTF.

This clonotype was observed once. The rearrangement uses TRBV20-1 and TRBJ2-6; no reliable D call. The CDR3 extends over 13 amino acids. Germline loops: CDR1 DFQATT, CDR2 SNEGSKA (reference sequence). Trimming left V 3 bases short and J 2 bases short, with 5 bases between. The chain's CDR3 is CSASATGANVLTF. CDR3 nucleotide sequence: TGCAGTGCTAGCGCCACTGGGGCCAACGTCCTGACTTTC.

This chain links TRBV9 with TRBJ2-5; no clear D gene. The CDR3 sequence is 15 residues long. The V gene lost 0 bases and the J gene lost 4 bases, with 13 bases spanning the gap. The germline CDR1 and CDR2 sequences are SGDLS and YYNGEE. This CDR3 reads CASSVVSLSGETQYF. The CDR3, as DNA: TGTGCCAGCAGCGTAGTTTCCCTTTCGGGAGAGACCCAGTACTTC.

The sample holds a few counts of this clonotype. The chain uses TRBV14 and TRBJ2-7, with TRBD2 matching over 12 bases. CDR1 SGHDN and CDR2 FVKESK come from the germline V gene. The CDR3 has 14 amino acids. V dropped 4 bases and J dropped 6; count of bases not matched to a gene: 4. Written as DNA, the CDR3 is TGTGCCAGCAGCCCTAGCGGGAGGGCCGGCGAGCAGTACTTC. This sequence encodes CASSPSGRAGEQYF.

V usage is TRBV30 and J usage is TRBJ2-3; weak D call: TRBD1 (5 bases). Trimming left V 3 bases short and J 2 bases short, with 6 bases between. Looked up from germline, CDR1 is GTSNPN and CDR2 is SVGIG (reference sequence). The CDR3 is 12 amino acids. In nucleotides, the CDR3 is TGTGCCTGGAGCGGACACACAGATACGCAGTATTTT. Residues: CAWSGHTDTQYF.

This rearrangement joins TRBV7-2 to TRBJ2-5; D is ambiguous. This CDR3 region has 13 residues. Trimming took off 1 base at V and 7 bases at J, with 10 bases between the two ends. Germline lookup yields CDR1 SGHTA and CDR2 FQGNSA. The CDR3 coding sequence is TGTGCCAGCAGCTTAGATAGGTTGGGGACCCAGTACTTC. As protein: CASSLDRLGTQYF. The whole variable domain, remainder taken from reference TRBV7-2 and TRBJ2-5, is GAGVSQSPSNKVTEKGKDVELRCDPISGHTALYWYRQSLGQGLEFLIYFQGNSAPDKSGLPSDRFSAERTGGSVSTLTIQRTQQEDSAVYLCASSLDRLGTQYFGPGTRLLVL.

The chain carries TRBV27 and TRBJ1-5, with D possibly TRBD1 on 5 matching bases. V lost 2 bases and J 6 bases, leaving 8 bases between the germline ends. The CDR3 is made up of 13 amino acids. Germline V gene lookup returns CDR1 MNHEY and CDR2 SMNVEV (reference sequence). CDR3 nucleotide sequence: TGTGCCAGCAGTTTAGGTAGGGGTCAGCCCCAGCATTTT. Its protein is CASSLGRGQPQHF.

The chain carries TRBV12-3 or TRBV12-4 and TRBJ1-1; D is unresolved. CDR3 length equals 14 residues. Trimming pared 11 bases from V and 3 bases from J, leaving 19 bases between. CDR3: CAGRLGGGDTEAFF. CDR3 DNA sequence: TGTGCCGGGCGTCTCGGAGGTGGGGACACTGAAGCTTTCTTT.

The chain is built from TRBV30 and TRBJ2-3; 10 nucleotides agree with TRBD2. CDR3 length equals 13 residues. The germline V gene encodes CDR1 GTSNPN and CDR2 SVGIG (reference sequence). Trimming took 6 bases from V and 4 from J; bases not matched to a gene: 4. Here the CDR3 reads CACSSGSSDTQYF. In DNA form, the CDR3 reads TGTGCCTGCTCTAGCGGGAGCTCAGATACGCAGTATTTT. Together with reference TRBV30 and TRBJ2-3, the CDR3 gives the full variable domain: SQTIHQWPATLVQPVGSPLSLECTVEGTSNPNLYWYRQAAGRGLQLLFYSVGIGQISSEVPQNLSASRPQDRQFILSSKKLLLSDSGFYLCACSSGSSDTQYFGPGTRLTVL.

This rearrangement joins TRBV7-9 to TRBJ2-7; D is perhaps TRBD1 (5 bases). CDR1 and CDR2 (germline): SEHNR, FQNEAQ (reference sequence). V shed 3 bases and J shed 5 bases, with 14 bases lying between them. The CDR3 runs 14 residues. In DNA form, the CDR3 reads TGTGCCAGCAGCTTGGGCAGGGATTCCCACGAGCAGTACTTC. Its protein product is CASSLGRDSHEQYF.